One and the same sample provided the 20 T cell receptor beta chains below, sequenced in a study of CD8+ T cells in alopecia areata. It was cDNA, reverse transcribed from extracted RNA, that served as the sequencing template. Method: immunoSEQ multiplex PCR; TCRdb's copy keeps in-frame clones and lacks some. Among about 210,000 clones, more than 60% were seen once, and the ten largest hold 0.95% to 1.5%. Described treatment: oral pan-JAK inhibitor, 5-10 mg twice daily. The sequences come from CD4+ T cells sorted from blood, collected at approximately week 42, from a patient treated with tofacitinib. The source of these receptors is a human donor with alopecia areata.

V usage is TRBV5-5 and J usage is TRBJ2-2; D is unresolved. Germline-derived CDR1 and CDR2 are SGHKS and YYEKEE (reference sequence). V was pared by 4 bases and J by 0 bases, with 10 bases between. This CDR3 contains 15 residues. The CDR3 DNA sequence: TGTGCCAGCAGCACCCGGACGACGAACACCGGGGAGCTGTTTTTT. Its translation: CASSTRTTNTGELFF.

Here the CDR3 reads CASSFGAEAFF. CDR3 nucleotide sequence: TGTGCCAGCAGCTTTGGGGCTGAAGCTTTCTTT. The chain is built from TRBV11-3 and TRBJ1-1; D uncertain. Germline loops: CDR1 SGHNT, CDR2 YENEEA. Trimming left V 3 bases short and J 6 bases short, with 5 bases between. This CDR3 has 11 residues.

This clone came up once. The chain joins TRBV5-1 to TRBJ2-7, with 8 bases identical to TRBD1. Per germline, CDR1 SGHRS and CDR2 YFSETQ. V dropped 3 bases and J dropped 3; count of bases not matched to a gene: 5. This CDR3 is 14 amino acids long. CDR3 residues: CASSSNGQGYEQYF. The CDR3 nucleotides are TGCGCCAGCAGCTCCAACGGACAGGGCTACGAGCAGTACTTC.

The chain couples TRBV2 to TRBJ2-3; D not certain. The germline CDR1 and CDR2 sequences are SNHLY and FYNNEI. Trimming pared 5 bases from V and 3 bases from J, leaving 15 bases between. The CDR3 extends over 15 amino acids. CDR3 in amino acids: CASSPLAAGTDTQYF. CDR3 in DNA: TGTGCCAGCAGTCCCCTGGCCGCAGGTACAGATACGCAGTATTTT.

CDR3: CAWSSQGTKAFF. The CDR3 coding sequence is TGTGCCTGGAGTTCCCAGGGGACCAAAGCTTTCTTT. J is TRBJ1-1 and V is TRBV30, with D perhaps TRBD1 (6 bases). Trimming took off 2 bases at V and 9 bases at J, with 13 bases between the two ends. Germline CDR1 is GTSNPN and CDR2 is SVGIG (reference sequence). The CDR3 has 12 amino acids.

This clone was recorded once. The gene calls are TRBV29-1 and TRBJ2-3, with D unclear. Trimming stripped 3 bases from V and 0 bases from J, with 13 bases between. CDR3 length: 15 residues. Germline V gene lookup returns CDR1 SQVTM and CDR2 ANQGSEA. CDR3 protein: CSVEGRRSSTDTQYF. In DNA, the CDR3 is TGCAGCGTTGAGGGTCGGCGGTCTAGCACAGATACGCAGTATTTT.

The rearrangement links TRBV18 to TRBJ2-4, with D perhaps TRBD2 (5 bases). Trimming removed 0 bases from V and 0 bases from J, with 9 bases in between. The CDR3 totals 16 residues. The germline CDR1 and CDR2 sequences are KGHSH and LQKENI. The CDR3 reads CASSPPGGLAKNIQYF. Written as DNA, the CDR3 is TGTGCCAGCTCACCACCGGGCGGGCTAGCCAAAAACATTCAGTACTTC.

Details on this clone: A read error may produce the germline difference seen at one junction end. This rearrangement joins TRBV6-5 to TRBJ2-7, with D possibly being TRBD2 (7 bases). CDR1 and CDR2 from the germline V gene are MNHEY and SVGAGI. The CDR3 loop spans 14 amino acids. CDR3 sequence: CASSPLRGGEVPNF. The CDR3 DNA reads TGTGCCAGCAGCCCCCTAAGAGGGGGGGAAGTTCCCAATTTC.

This clone was observed a single time. The V and J genes are TRBV4-2 and TRBJ1-1; the D gene is possibly TRBD1 (5 bases). This CDR3 spans 14 amino acids. CDR1 and CDR2 from the germline V gene are LGHNA and YNFKEQ. V gave up 2 bases and J gave up 4 bases, with 11 bases separating them. In DNA form, the CDR3 reads TGTGCCAGCAGCCAATCGAGGGGAGGCACTGAAGCTTTCTTT. Its protein is CASSQSRGGTEAFF.

This clone was observed a few times. The chain couples TRBV4-3 to TRBJ2-3; D may be TRBD1 (5 bases). V was cut by 1 base and J by 4 bases, with 12 bases left in between. Germline CDR1 and CDR2: LGHNA and YSLEER. The length of the CDR3 is 15 residues. The CDR3 DNA reads as TGCGCCAGCAGCCAAGCGGGCAGGGCGGCAGATACGCAGTATTTT. Protein sequence: CASSQAGRAADTQYF.

This chain links TRBV29-1 with TRBJ1-3; D ambiguous. Between the trimmed V and J ends, which lost 6 bases and 4 bases, there was a span of 7 bases. The germline CDR1 and CDR2 sequences are SQVTM and ANQGSEA. The CDR3 runs 11 residues. The CDR3 DNA is TGCAGCGTAAACATCGGAAACACCATATATTTT. Its translation: CSVNIGNTIYF.

This clone was counted a few times. The CDR3 nucleotides read TGTGCCAGCAGCGTGAGGGGCGGGGGAAACAATGAGCAGTTCTTC. This codes for CASSVRGGGNNEQFF. The chain combines TRBV9 with TRBJ2-1; TRBD2 matches at 7 bases. Trimming at V came to 2 bases and at J to 5 bases, leaving 7 bases not matched to a gene. CDR3 length: 15 residues. Germline V lookup: CDR1 SGDLS, CDR2 YYNGEE. Full variable domain (remainder filled in from reference TRBV9 and TRBJ2-1): DSGVTQTPKHLITATGQRVTLRCSPRSGDLSVYWYQQSLDQGLQFLIQYYNGEERAKGNILERFSAQQFPDLHSELNLSSLELGDSALYFCASSVRGGGNNEQFFGPGTRLTVL.

The rearrangement links TRBV25-1 to TRBJ1-4; D is ambiguous. Germline-derived CDR1 and CDR2 are MGHDK and SYGVNS. CDR3 size: 16 residues. The V end lost 3 bases, the J end lost 8 bases, and 19 bases lay between the germline ends. The CDR3 sequence is CASSDLSGRESEKLFF. The CDR3 coding sequence is TGTGCCAGCAGTGATCTTTCCGGCAGAGAGTCCGAAAAACTGTTTTTT.

The chain is built from TRBV7-3 and TRBJ2-2; TRBD2 is a possible D gene (7 bases). The CDR3 consists of 13 residues. The V gene's germline CDR1 is SGHTA and CDR2 FQGTGA. V was shortened by 5 bases and J by 7 bases, with 11 bases between the two germline ends. CDR3 nucleotide sequence: TGTGCCAGCAGCCGCGGGGGCGGCGGGGAGCTGTTTTTT. Protein product: CASSRGGGGELFF.

V is TRBV29-1 and J is TRBJ2-3; D is uncertain. The length of the CDR3 is 13 residues. V was pared by 4 bases and J by 3 bases, with 11 bases between. CDR1 and CDR2 from the germline V gene are SQVTM and ANQGSEA. CDR3 coding DNA: TGCAGCGTTGGAACACAATTAACAGATACGCAGTATTTT. It yields the protein CSVGTQLTDTQYF.

The chain carries TRBV6-1 and TRBJ2-5; no clear D. The CDR3 is 15 residues long. Per the germline V gene, CDR1 is MNHNS and CDR2 is SASEGT. Trimming removed 2 bases from V and 5 bases from J, with 15 bases in between. The CDR3 nucleotides read TGTGCCAGCAGTGAATTTAGTTGGCACTGGGAGACCCAGTACTTC. As protein: CASSEFSWHWETQYF.

The chain carries TRBV30 and TRBJ1-1; a possible D gene is TRBD1 (5 bases). With 3 bases removed from V and 0 bases from J, the gap between germline ends came to 14 bases. This CDR3 is built from 15 residues. Per the germline V gene, CDR1 is GTSNPN and CDR2 is SVGIG (reference sequence). The CDR3 here is CAWRESTGMNTEAFF. Written as DNA, the CDR3 is TGTGCCTGGAGAGAGTCTACAGGCATGAACACTGAAGCTTTCTTT.

Only a few counts were recorded for this clone. The rearrangement joins TRBV7-9 to TRBJ2-7; D is uncertain. The length of the CDR3 is 14 residues. With 4 bases removed from V and 1 base from J, the gap between germline ends came to 11 bases. Germline lookup yields CDR1 SEHNR and CDR2 FQNEAQ (reference sequence). CDR3 region: CASSSSYLSYEQYF. The CDR3 DNA sequence: TGTGCCAGCAGCTCATCCTACCTTTCCTACGAGCAGTACTTC.

The chain is built from TRBV7-9 and TRBJ1-4; no reliable D call. Trimming removed 5 bases at V and 7 bases at J, with 17 bases between. Germline V CDR1 and CDR2: SEHNR, FQNEAQ (reference sequence). There are 15 residues in the CDR3. The CDR3 DNA reads TGTGCCAGCAGCCAGCTAACTGGTTTAGCTGAAAAACTGTTTTTT. Its translation: CASSQLTGLAEKLFF.

This clone was counted between two and nine times. The genes are TRBV6-1 and TRBJ1-2; TRBD1 matches at 8 bases. This CDR3 has 14 residues. V was clipped by 5 bases and J by 3 bases; unmatched bases: 5. Germline V gene lookup returns CDR1 MNHNS and CDR2 SASEGT. Here the CDR3 reads CASSKTGDDYGYTF. The CDR3 DNA follows: TGTGCCAGCAGTAAGACAGGGGACGACTATGGCTACACCTTC.